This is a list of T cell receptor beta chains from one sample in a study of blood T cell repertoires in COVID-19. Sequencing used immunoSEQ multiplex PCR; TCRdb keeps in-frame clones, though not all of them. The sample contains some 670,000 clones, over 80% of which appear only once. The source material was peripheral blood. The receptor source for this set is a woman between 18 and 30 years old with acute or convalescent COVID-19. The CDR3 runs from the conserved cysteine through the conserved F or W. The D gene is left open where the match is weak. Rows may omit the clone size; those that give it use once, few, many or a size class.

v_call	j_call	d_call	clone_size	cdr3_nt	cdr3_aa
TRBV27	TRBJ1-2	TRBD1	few	TGTGCCAGCAGTACAGGGACAGTCGGTGGCTACACCTTC	CASSTGTVGGYTF
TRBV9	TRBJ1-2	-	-	TGTGCCAGCAGCGTAGCGGGGGGTCTCTATGGCTACACCTTC	CASSVAGGLYGYTF
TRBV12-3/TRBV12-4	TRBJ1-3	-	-	TGTGCCAGCAGTATGGGAGACACCATATATTTT	CASSMGDTIYF
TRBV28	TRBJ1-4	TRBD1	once	TGTGCCAGCCACGGACAGGTTGCTGAAAAACTGTTTTTT	CASHGQVAEKLFF
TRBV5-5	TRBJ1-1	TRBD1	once	TGTGCCAGCAGCTATATTACAGGGGAAGTCACTGAAGCTTTCTTT	CASSYITGEVTEAFF
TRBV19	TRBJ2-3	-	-	TGTGCCAGTAGTAATGAGGTGAGGGGCACAGATACGCAGTATTTT	CASSNEVRGTDTQYF
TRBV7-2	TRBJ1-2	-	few	TGTGCCAGCAGCTTAGTCGGCGGTATTGGCCTGGGTGGCTACACCTTC	CASSLVGGIGLGGYTF
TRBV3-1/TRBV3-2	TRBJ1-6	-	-	TGTGCCAGCAGCCTTGCGAATTTTAATTCACCCCTCCACTTT	CASSLANFNSPLHF
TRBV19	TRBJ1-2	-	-	TGTGCCAGTAGCACCCAGGGGAGGGGACCCTATGGCTACACCTTC	CASSTQGRGPYGYTF
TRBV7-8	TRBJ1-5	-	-	TGTGCCAGCAGCTTAGAGGAAGTAGACAGCCCGACGGATCAGCCCCAGCATTTT	CASSLEEVDSPTDQPQHF
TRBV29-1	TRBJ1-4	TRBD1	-	TGCAGCGTTAAGGACAGGGTTTTTGAAAAACTGTTTTTT	CSVKDRVFEKLFF
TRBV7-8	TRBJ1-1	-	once	TGTGCCAGCAGCTTAGGGGTGACAATGATAAACACTGAAGCTTTCTTT	CASSLGVTMINTEAFF
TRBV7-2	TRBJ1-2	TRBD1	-	TGTGCCAGCAGCCTGGGACAGGCGTCGTATGGCTACACCTTC	CASSLGQASYGYTF
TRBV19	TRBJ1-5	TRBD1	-	TGTGCCAGTAGTATCTCGACAGGGTTGACTCAGCCCCAGCATTTT	CASSISTGLTQPQHF
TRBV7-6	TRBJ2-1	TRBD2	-	TGTGCCAGCAGCTTATTCGGCGTAGCGGGGGGACGACAGTTCTTC	CASSLFGVAGGRQFF
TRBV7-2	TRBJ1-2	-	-	TGTGCCAGCAGCTTATACGAGACTCCCTATGGCTACACCTTC	CASSLYETPYGYTF
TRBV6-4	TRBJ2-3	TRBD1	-	TGTGCCAGCAGCGACAGGGGTCGGGATACGCAGTATTTT	CASSDRGRDTQYF
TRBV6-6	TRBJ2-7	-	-	TGTGCCACGGAAGGGGACTCCTACGAGCAGTACTTC	CATEGDSYEQYF
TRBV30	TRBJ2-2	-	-	TGTGCCTGGAGTGCAGACACGATGGCTGGGGAGCTGTTTTTT	CAWSADTMAGELFF
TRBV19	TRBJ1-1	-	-	TGTGCCAGTAGACAACGAGAAGGGAGGGGGAACACTGAAGCTTTCTTT	CASRQREGRGNTEAFF
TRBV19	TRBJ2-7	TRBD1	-	TGTGCCAGTAGTATGAGGACAGGGGGACCGGGGGAGCAGTACTTC	CASSMRTGGPGEQYF
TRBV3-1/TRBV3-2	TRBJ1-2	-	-	TGTGCCAGCAGCCAATTCGGGACAACTAACTATGGCTACACCTTC	CASSQFGTTNYGYTF
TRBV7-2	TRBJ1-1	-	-	TGTGCCAGCAGCTTCCTAGGAGGGAACACTGAAGCTTTCTTT	CASSFLGGNTEAFF
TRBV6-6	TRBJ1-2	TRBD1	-	TGTGCCAGCTCCACATCCACCGGGACAGGGGGTTACACCTTC	CASSTSTGTGGYTF
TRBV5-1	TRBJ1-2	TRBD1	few	TGCGCCAGCAGCTTTCAGGGGGCTTCTGTCTATGGCTACACCTTC	CASSFQGASVYGYTF
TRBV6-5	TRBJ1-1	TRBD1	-	TGTGCCAGCAGGAAAACAGGGGTTGGGAACACTGAAGCTTTCTTT	CASRKTGVGNTEAFF
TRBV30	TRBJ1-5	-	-	TGTGCCTGGAGTAGTAGGACAGATCAGCCCCAGCATTTT	CAWSSRTDQPQHF
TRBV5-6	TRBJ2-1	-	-	TGTGCCAGCAGCTTGGCCGGGGGGCTCTACAATGAGCAGTTCTTC	CASSLAGGLYNEQFF
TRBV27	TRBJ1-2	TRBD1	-	TGTGCCAGCAGGCCATGGGTCCAGCCCCAGGGGGTCTATGGCTACACCTTC	CASRPWVQPQGVYGYTF
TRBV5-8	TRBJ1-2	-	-	TGTGCCAGCAGCTTGGTAGGAGGTTCTAACTATGGCTACACCTTC	CASSLVGGSNYGYTF
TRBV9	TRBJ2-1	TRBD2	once	TGTGCCAGCAGCGTAGTGTCTAGCGGCCGCTCCTACAATGAGCAGTTCTTC	CASSVVSSGRSYNEQFF
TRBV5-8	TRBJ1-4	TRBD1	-	TGTGCCAGCAGCTTGGGCCCTTGGGGGACAGGGGATGAAAAACTGTTTTTT	CASSLGPWGTGDEKLFF
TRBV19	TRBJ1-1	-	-	TGTGCCAGTAGTATAGATCCTGCCAGGCCGAACACTGAAGCTTTCTTT	CASSIDPARPNTEAFF
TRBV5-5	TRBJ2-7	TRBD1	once	TGTGCCAGCAGCCCGGGGTGGGACAGGTGGGTGTACGAGCAGTACTTC	CASSPGWDRWVYEQYF
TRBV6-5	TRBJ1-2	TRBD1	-	TGTGCCAGCAGTTACTCGGCTGGGACAGGCTATGGCTACACCTTC	CASSYSAGTGYGYTF
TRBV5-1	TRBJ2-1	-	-	TGCGCCAGCAGACGACCTAGCGCCTACAATGAGCAGTTCTTC	CASRRPSAYNEQFF
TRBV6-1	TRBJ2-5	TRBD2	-	TGTGCCAGCAGTGTTCAAGGACTAGCGGGGGGAGAGACCCAGTACTTC	CASSVQGLAGGETQYF
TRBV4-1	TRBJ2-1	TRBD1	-	TGCGCCAGCAGCTACCCCAGGGGACAGGGGGCGGGCAATGAGCAGTTCTTC	CASSYPRGQGAGNEQFF
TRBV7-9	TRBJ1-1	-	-	TGTGCCAGCAGCTTGGACAAGCTTTATACTGAAGCTTTCTTT	CASSLDKLYTEAFF
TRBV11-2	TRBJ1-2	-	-	TGTGCCAGCAGCTTAGATCGGGTGTCTGGCTACACCTTC	CASSLDRVSGYTF
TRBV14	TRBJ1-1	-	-	TGTGCCAGCAGCCAACGTTGGACAGAGAGGAACACTGAAGCTTTCTTT	CASSQRWTERNTEAFF
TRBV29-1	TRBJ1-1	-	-	TGCAGCTTTCAGGACAGACTGAACACTGAAGCTTTCTTT	CSFQDRLNTEAFF